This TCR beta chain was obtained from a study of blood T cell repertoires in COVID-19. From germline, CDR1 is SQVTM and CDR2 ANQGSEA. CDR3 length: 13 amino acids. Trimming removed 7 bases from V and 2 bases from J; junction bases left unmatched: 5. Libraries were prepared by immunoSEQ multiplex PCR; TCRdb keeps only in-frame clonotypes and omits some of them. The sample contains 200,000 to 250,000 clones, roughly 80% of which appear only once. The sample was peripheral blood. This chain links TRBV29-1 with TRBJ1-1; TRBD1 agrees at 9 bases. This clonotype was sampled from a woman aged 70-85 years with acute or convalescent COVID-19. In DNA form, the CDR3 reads TGCAGCGGGGGGGACAGGGTTAACACTGAAGCTTTCTTT. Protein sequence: CSGGDRVNTEAFF.